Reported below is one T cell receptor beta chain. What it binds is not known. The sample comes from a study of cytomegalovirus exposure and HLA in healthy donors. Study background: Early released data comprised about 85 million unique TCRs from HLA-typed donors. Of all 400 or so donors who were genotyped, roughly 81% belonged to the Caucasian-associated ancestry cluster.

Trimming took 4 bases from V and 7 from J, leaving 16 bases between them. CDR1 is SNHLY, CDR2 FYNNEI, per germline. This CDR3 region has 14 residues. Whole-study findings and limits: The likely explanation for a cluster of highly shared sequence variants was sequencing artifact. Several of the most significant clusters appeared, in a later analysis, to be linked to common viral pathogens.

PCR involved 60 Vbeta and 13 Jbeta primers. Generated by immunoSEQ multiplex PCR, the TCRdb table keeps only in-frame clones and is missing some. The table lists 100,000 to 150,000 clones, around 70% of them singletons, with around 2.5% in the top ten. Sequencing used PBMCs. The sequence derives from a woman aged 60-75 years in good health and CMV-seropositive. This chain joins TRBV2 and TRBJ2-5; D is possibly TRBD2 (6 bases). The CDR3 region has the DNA TGTGCCAGCAGTGGGGGGACTTCCGCCGGGACCCAGTACTTC. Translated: CASSGGTSAGTQYF.